This T cell receptor beta chain was obtained from a study of identical twins. Note on this clonotype: As yet, its antigen is unknown.

Each cDNA held unique molecular identifiers, and template switching gave it a universal primer site. One entry per CDR3 protein results from TCRdb running MiXCR on the 5' RACE reads. Of 1.5 million to 2 million distinct CDR3 sequences in the sample, under 35% were seen once. Findings of the study overall: Invariant populations such as MAIT and iNKT cells could partly muddle zero-insertion analyses.

There were only healthy Caucasians among the donors. The CDR3 contains 18 residues. Germline assignment: CDR1 SGDLS and CDR2 YYNGEE. After removal of 5 bases from V and 6 bases from J, the junction contained 14 bases not matched to a gene. Sequencing input: cord blood. The V gene is TRBV9, the J gene TRBJ2-1, with 13 bases matching TRBD2. The receptor was isolated from a newborn girl in good health. The CDR3 DNA is TGTGCCAGCAGGGAAGGACTAGCGGGAGAATTTTTCGGCAATGAGCAGTTCTTC. This encodes CASREGLAGEFFGNEQFF.